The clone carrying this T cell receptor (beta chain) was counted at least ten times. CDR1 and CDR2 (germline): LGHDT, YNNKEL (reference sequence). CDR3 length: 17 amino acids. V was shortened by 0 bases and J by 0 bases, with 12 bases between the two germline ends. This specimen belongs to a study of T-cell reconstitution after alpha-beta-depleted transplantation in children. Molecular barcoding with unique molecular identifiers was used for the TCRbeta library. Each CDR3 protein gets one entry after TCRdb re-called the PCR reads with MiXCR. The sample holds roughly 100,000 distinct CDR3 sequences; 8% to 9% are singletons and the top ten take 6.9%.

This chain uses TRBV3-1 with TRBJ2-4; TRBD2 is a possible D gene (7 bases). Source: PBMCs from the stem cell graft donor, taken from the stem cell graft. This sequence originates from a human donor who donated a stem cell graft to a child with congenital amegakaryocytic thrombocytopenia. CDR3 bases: TGTGCCAGCAGCCAAGAAGGGGGGGTGGTAGCCAAAAACATTCAGTACTTC. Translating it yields CASSQEGGVVAKNIQYF.